Sequencing of this TCR beta chain was carried out in a study of blood T cell repertoires in COVID-19. Study context: Material from acute and convalescent COVID-19 was sourced from the United States, Italy and Spain. From T cells, B-cell-depleted T cells, or PBMCs came the material, which was cDNA or gDNA.

The CDR3 has 14 amino acids. V was trimmed by 5 bases and J by 3 bases, leaving 11 bases between them. Per the germline V gene, CDR1 is MDHEN and CDR2 is SYDVKM. Authors' data handling: Estimation of nucleated cell counts relied on the amplification of reference gene primers. The repertoire was sequenced with immunoSEQ multiplex PCR; TCRdb's copy has only in-frame clones and lacks some. V and J calls and clone size are those listed in that table; D and trimming were worked out from the DNA. Counted here are some 250,000 clones, around 83% occurring once; the ten biggest clones make up 5.7%. The TCR was taken from a man aged 80 or over with acute or convalescent COVID-19. The chain has TRBV28 and TRBJ2-1; perhaps TRBD2 as D (5 bases). The sequenced sample was peripheral blood. The CDR3 bases are TGTGCCAGCAGTGGTCAGAGGGACTACAATGAGCAGTTCTTC. It translates to CASSGQRDYNEQFF.